This T cell receptor beta chain was sequenced in a study of T cells in Graves' hyperthyroidism and ophthalmopathy. Looking at the study overall: Blood was drawn when the patient was first diagnosed and still untreated.

The sample holds many counts of this clonotype. CDR1 and CDR2 (germline): SGHNT, YENEEA. Trimming left V 4 bases short and J 0 bases short, with 12 bases between. CDR3 length equals 15 residues. There were TCR beta CDR3 regions amplified from RNA transcripts. During a first-round RT-PCR of the TCR CDR3, the HTBI primer set was used. TCRdb itself ran the multiplex PCR reads through MiXCR, one entry per CDR3 protein. Found here are around 450,000 distinct CDR3 sequences, roughly 15% of them singletons; the top ten hold approximately 5.3%. The sequencing input was blood. V is TRBV11-3 and J is TRBJ2-5; TRBD2 might be the D (6 bases). This TCR derives from a woman younger than 35 with Graves' hyperthyroidism. The CDR3 is CASSSSGEDQETQYF. Here the CDR3 DNA reads TGTGCCAGCAGCTCATCGGGGGAAGACCAAGAGACCCAGTACTTC.